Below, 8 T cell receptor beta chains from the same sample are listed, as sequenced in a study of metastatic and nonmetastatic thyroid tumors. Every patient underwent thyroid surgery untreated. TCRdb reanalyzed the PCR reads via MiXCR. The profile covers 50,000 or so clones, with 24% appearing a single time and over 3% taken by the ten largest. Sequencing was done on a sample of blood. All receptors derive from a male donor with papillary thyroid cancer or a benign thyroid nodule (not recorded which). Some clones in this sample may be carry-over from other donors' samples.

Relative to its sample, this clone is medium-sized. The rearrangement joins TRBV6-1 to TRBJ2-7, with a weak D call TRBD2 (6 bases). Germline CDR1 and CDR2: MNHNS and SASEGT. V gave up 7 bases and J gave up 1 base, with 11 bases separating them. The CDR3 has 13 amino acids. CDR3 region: CASTRRGSYEQYF. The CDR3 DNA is TGTGCCAGCACCCGACGGGGGTCCTACGAGCAGTACTTC.

The CDR3 region has the DNA TGTGCCTGCCGGGACAGGGTCACCACCGGGGAGCTGTTTTTT. Its protein product is CACRDRVTTGELFF. J is TRBJ2-2 and V is TRBV28, with TRBD1 identical over 9 bases. The junction had 8 bases not matched to a gene; V was cut back by 11 bases and J by 4 bases. The germline gives CDR1 MDHEN, CDR2 SYDVKM. There are 14 residues in the CDR3.

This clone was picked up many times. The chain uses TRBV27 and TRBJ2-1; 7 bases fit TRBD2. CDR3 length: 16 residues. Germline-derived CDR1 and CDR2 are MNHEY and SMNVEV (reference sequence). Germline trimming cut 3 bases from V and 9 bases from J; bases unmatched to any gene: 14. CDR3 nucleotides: TGTGCCAGCAGTTTGGGGAATAGCGGGCGCCCGCTTGAGCAGTTCTTC. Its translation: CASSLGNSGRPLEQFF.

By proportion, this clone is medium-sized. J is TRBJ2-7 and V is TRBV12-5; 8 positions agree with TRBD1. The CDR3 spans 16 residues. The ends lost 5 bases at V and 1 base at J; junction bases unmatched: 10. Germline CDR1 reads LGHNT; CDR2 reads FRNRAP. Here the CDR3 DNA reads TGTGCTAGTGGTCCCTCGGACAGGGCCCCTTCCTACGAGCAGTACTTC. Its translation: CASGPSDRAPSYEQYF.

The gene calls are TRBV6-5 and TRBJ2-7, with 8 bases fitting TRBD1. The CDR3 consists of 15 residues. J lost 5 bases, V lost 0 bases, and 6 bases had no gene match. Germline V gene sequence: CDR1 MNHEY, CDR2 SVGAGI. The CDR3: CASSYSSQGADEQYF. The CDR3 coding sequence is TGTGCCAGCAGTTACTCGAGCCAGGGGGCGGACGAGCAGTACTTC.

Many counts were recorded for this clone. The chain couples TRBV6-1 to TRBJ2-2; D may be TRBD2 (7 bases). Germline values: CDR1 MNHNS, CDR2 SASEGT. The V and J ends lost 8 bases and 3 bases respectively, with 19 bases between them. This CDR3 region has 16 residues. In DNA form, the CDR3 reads TGTGCCAGCGGAACGACGGGGGGCCGGGACACCGGGGAGCTGTTTTTT. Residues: CASGTTGGRDTGELFF.

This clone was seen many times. The CDR3 spells CASSYTPYASGRAREQYF. In DNA, the CDR3 is TGTGCCAGCAGCTACACCCCATACGCTAGCGGGAGGGCCAGAGAGCAGTACTTC. The V call is TRBV27, the J call TRBJ2-7, with 12 positions matching TRBD2. CDR3 size: 18 residues. CDR1 MNHEY and CDR2 SMNVEV come from the germline V gene (reference sequence). V shed 6 bases and J 7 bases; nucleotides not matched to a gene: 19.

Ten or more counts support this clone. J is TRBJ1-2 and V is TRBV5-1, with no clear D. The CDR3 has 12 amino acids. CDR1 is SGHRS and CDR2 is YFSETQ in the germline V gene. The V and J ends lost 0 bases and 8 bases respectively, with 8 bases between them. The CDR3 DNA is TGCGCCAGCAGCTTGGATGGTAAGGGCTACACCTTC. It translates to CASSLDGKGYTF.